One and the same sample provided the 14 T cell receptor beta chains below, sequenced in a study of cytomegalovirus exposure and HLA in healthy donors. PCR used 60 Vbeta primers and 13 Jbeta primers. Generated by immunoSEQ multiplex PCR, the TCRdb table keeps only in-frame clones and is missing some. The sample records 100,000 to 150,000 clones, more than 65% being singletons. The source material was PBMCs. These receptors came from a young man in good health and CMV-seropositive.

The chain carries TRBV7-6 and TRBJ2-3, with TRBD2 matching over 11 bases. Germline V gene sequence: CDR1 SGHVS, CDR2 FNYEAQ. The CDR3 length is 19 residues. With V trimmed by 0 bases and J by 4 bases, 12 bases remained unmatched. CDR3 amino acids: CASSLASGGAEVGADTQYF. Here the CDR3 DNA reads TGTGCCAGCAGCTTAGCTAGCGGGGGGGCCGAAGTTGGAGCAGATACGCAGTATTTT.

Regarding this clone: This CDR3 is also generated by other DNA sequences in the sample. The chain links TRBV5-6 to TRBJ1-2; TRBD1 agrees at 7 bases. CDR3 length: 13 amino acids. Germline loops: CDR1 SGHDT, CDR2 YYEEEE. J was trimmed by 5 bases and V by 3 bases; bases with no gene match: 4. Here the CDR3 reads CASSYGTDYGYTF. The CDR3 bases are TGTGCCAGCAGCTACGGGACAGATTATGGCTACACCTTC.

J is TRBJ2-7 and V is TRBV4-1; TRBD1 matches 9 bases. CDR3 length: 15 amino acids. Germline lookup yields CDR1 MGHRA and CDR2 YSYEKL. With V trimmed by 2 bases and J by 5 bases, 7 bases remained unmatched. For the CDR3, the DNA is TGCGCCAGCAGCCAATGGGGACAGGGTCGGGACGAGCAGTACTTC. Amino acid sequence: CASSQWGQGRDEQYF.

The chain is built from TRBV12-5 and TRBJ1-5, with D possibly being TRBD1 (6 bases). The germline gives CDR1 LGHNT, CDR2 FRNRAP. Trimming took 3 bases from V and 5 from J, leaving 14 bases between them. The CDR3 spans 15 residues. The CDR3 nucleotides are TGTGCTAGTGGTTTATTTCGGGGGGCGGATCAGCCCCAGCATTTT. This translates into CASGLFRGADQPQHF. Full variable domain (remainder filled in from reference TRBV12-5 and TRBJ1-5): DARVTQTPRHKVTEMGQEVTMRCQPILGHNTVFWYRQTMMQGLELLAYFRNRAPLDDSGMPKDRFSAEMPDATLATLKIQPSEPRDSAVYFCASGLFRGADQPQHFGDGTRLSIL.

The gene calls are TRBV4-1 and TRBJ2-6; possibly TRBD1 for D (5 bases). Per germline, CDR1 MGHRA and CDR2 YSYEKL. CDR3 length equals 16 residues. The V end lost 3 bases, the J end lost 0 bases, and 9 bases lay between the germline ends. Written as DNA, the CDR3 is TGCGCCAGCAGCCACCCAAGGGGCTCTGGGGCCAACGTCCTGACTTTC. As protein: CASSHPRGSGANVLTF.

The genes are TRBV25-1 and TRBJ1-2; a possible D gene is TRBD1 (5 bases). Per the germline V gene, CDR1 is MGHDK and CDR2 is SYGVNS. V was trimmed by 0 bases and J by 6 bases, leaving 17 bases between them. The CDR3 has 16 residues. CDR3 protein: CASSEYDWEGRDGYTF. CDR3 DNA sequence: TGTGCCAGCAGTGAATACGATTGGGAGGGGAGGGATGGCTACACCTTC.

This sequence joins TRBV5-5 and TRBJ1-3; a possible D gene is TRBD1 (6 bases). Looked up from germline, CDR1 is SGHKS and CDR2 is YYEKEE (reference sequence). V gave up 3 bases and J gave up 1 base, with 8 bases separating them. This CDR3 region has 14 residues. Here the CDR3 DNA reads TGTGCCAGCAGCTCACAGGGTTCTGGAAACACCATATATTTT. This sequence encodes CASSSQGSGNTIYF.

This chain links TRBV15 with TRBJ2-1, with D tentatively TRBD2 (6 bases). Trimming removed 1 base from V and 6 bases from J, with 16 bases in between. The CDR3 extends over 16 amino acids. The germline gives CDR1 LNHNV, CDR2 YYDKDF (reference sequence). The CDR3: CATSRGAGRVSNEQFF. The CDR3 nucleotides read TGTGCCACCAGCAGAGGGGCGGGACGAGTCAGCAATGAGCAGTTCTTC.

This chain uses TRBV6-4 with TRBJ2-3, with 7 bases fitting TRBD1. Germline CDR1 MRHNA, CDR2 SNTAGT. The CDR3 loop spans 14 amino acids. The junction had 8 bases not matched to a gene; V was cut back by 7 bases and J by 4 bases. CDR3 loop: CASTGTVDADTQYF. DNA of the CDR3: TGTGCCAGCACCGGGACAGTAGATGCAGATACGCAGTATTTT.

The J gene is TRBJ1-5, the V gene TRBV21-1; TRBD1, as called in the table, went unchecked against the DNA. TRBV21-1 is a pseudogene locus. The CDR3 has 20 amino acids. Here the CDR3 reads CASSNRPGQGPLYSNQPQHF. The CDR3 DNA sequence: TGTGCCAGCAGCAACCGACCGGGACAGGGTCCCCTTTATAGCAATCAGCCCCAGCATTTT.

The chain combines TRBV7-2 with TRBJ1-1; D might be TRBD1 (5 bases). There are 13 residues in the CDR3. The germline V and J ends were trimmed by 6 bases and 4 bases, with 12 bases remaining between them. Germline CDR1 and CDR2: SGHTA and FQGNSA. CDR3 DNA: TGTGCCAGCAGTCTCCCAGGGTCCACTGAAGCTTTCTTT. The encoded protein is CASSLPGSTEAFF.

The rearrangement uses TRBV30 and TRBJ2-3; 8 nucleotides match TRBD2. The CDR3 sequence is 15 residues long. Germline V gene data show CDR1 as GTSNPN and CDR2 as SVGIG (reference sequence). Trimming removed 1 base from V and 5 bases from J; junction bases left unmatched: 8. This CDR3 reads CAWSDKAGVGDTQYF. The CDR3 bases are TGTGCCTGGAGTGATAAAGCGGGGGTAGGAGATACGCAGTATTTT.

Regarding this clone: Other DNA sequences in this specimen translate into the identical CDR3. The chain joins TRBV9 to TRBJ2-5; D gene uncertain. Germline loops: CDR1 SGDLS, CDR2 YYNGEE. V dropped 0 bases and J dropped 5 bases, with 23 bases sitting between them. The length of the CDR3 is 18 residues. The CDR3 DNA is TGTGCCAGCAGCGTAGAGTCATTGAGTTCTGATTTCTGGGAGACCCAGTACTTC. As protein: CASSVESLSSDFWETQYF.

J is TRBJ1-1 and V is TRBV30, with TRBD1 identical over 9 bases. Per the germline V gene, CDR1 is GTSNPN and CDR2 is SVGIG (reference sequence). V lost 3 bases and J lost 2; bases outside the gene matches: 4. This CDR3 comprises 14 residues. For the CDR3, the DNA is TGTGCCTGGAGCAGGGGACAGGGAAACACTGAAGCTTTCTTT. Amino acids: CAWSRGQGNTEAFF.